The text below deals with one T cell receptor beta chain. The antigen remains undetermined. This entry comes from a study of T cell responses to AZD1222 COVID-19 vaccine. From germline, CDR1 is MNHEY and CDR2 SVGAGI. V was clipped by 6 bases and J by 3 bases; unmatched bases: 6. This CDR3 spans 15 amino acids. The assay was immunoSEQ multiplex PCR, and TCRdb's table has in-frame clones only and misses some. This table holds about 150,000 clones, approximately 87% found once. Study-wide findings and caveats: AZD1222 recipients seropositive at baseline numbered only five to seven. A reported finding is that nearly half of spike-specific TCRs target unmutated variant regions. Females outnumbered males among donors, who were mostly white British; clonal diversity was possibly underestimated. Spike-specific TCR depth and breadth grew after two AZD1222 doses.

The rearrangement links TRBV6-5 to TRBJ2-1, with 9 bases lining up with TRBD2. The source is an adult who received the AZD1222 COVID-19 vaccine. Sequencing was performed on peripheral blood, taken 28 days after the second AZD1222 dose. CDR3 amino acids: CASRAGTSSYNEQFF. The DNA of the CDR3 is TGTGCCAGCAGAGCCGGGACTAGCAGCTACAATGAGCAGTTCTTC.